The clone carrying this TCR beta chain was counted a few times. The antigen remains undetermined. These data belong to a study of T cell repertoires in cytomegalovirus infection. Study information: Shared public TCR beta signatures pointed to both CMV infection and a matching HLA type.

TCRdb independently ran MiXCR on the reads; one entry per CDR3 protein. The data show approximately 300,000 distinct CDR3 sequences, around a quarter seen once. CDR1 and CDR2 from the germline V gene are MNHEY and SVGEGT. V lost 7 bases and J lost 4, with 23 bases in between. The CDR3 covers 16 residues. The sample in question was cultured PBMCs, obtained from culture after CMV antigen stimulation. This TCR derives from a human donor in good health (CMV status not recorded). Some clones in this sample may be carry-over from other donors' samples. The chain links TRBV6-2 or TRBV6-3 to TRBJ2-7; maybe TRBD2 (6 bases). CDR3 DNA: TGTGCCAGCATCATAAACGGGACTCCGAGACGATACGAGCAGTACGTC. Protein product: CASIINGTPRRYEQYV.